This T cell receptor beta chain was sequenced during a study of shared clonotypes between healthy human individuals (dated by TCRdb to the early 2020s). Study-level background: A couple of women and a few men aged 18 to 49 years were included in the cohort. Different laboratories and diverse techniques were used to prepare libraries and sequence TCR repertoires, to increase sequencing depth and limit assay-specific biases. The study deeply sequenced blood TCR repertoires of five healthy adults to estimate repertoire size and the extent of clonotype sharing between individuals. For each donor, CD4 naive and CD4 memory were each run on three plates, CD8 naive on two plates, and CD8 memory on one plate. Between about 0.85 and 10 billion PBMCs per donor were obtained by leukapheresis.

Looking up the germline V gene yields CDR1 KGHSH and CDR2 LQKENI. The CDR3 runs 21 residues from the cysteine to the phenylalanine. Only CDR3 DNA remains: 63 bases, in frame from the first base. V and J are trimmed by 2 bases and 0 bases, and the gene matches miss 21 bases of the junction. Comments on this clone: There is no known antigen for this receptor. Per-base qualities were not stored, and no clone one base away is much larger.

Beyond this particular receptor, the publication reports: Only blood was sampled, and tissue TCR repertoires likely differ from those in blood. Pairwise subsampling indicated that sequencing depth was expected to affect the degree of clonotype sharing among donors. Larger estimated clonotype richness was generally found for naive subsets than for memory subsets. Rarefaction of sorted-subset datasets indicated incomplete sequencing despite the large sequencing depth. Roughly 5% of naive CD4, around 3.6% of naive CD8, approximately 2% of memory CD4, and around 0.4% of memory CD8 clonotypes were shared across several donors. Clonotypes shared by all four sorted-subset donors showed higher generation probabilities than non-shared clonotypes. The small number of donors limited the genetic and exposure-history diversity represented.

Donors were healthy HIV-negative adults with no recently reported acute infections or vaccinations. Only Caucasian adults living in Nashville, Tennessee, USA were represented among the donors. Magnetic negative selection was used to enrich CD4+ T cells, after which naive cells were positively selected on CD45RA and the negative fraction became the memory subset. Blood was collected by leukapheresis, and PBMCs were isolated by Ficoll-Histopaque density gradient centrifugation and then cryopreserved in liquid nitrogen vapor phase. Analytical flow cytometry was used to check the purity and quantity of each magnetically sorted T cell population. Genomic DNA was isolated from every sorted fraction and measured by UV absorbance on a Nanodrop 2000c. TCR CDR3 regions were amplified from genomic DNA by multiplex PCR using the deep immunoSEQ assay. Extracted genomic DNA from each cell subset was distributed evenly across all wells of several immunoSEQ 96-well plates, and each plate was treated as a replicate. Each replicate PCR for sorted subsets received around 210 ng genomic DNA, equal to around 32,000 T cell genomes. Purified libraries were quantified with a Qubit 3.0 fluorometer, sized on a Bioanalyzer 2100, and re-quantified with the KAPA Library Quantification kit. A separate single-read 150-cycle Illumina NextSeq 550 flow cell was used to sequence each immunoSEQ 96-well plate. As for the authors' bioinformatics: Because only junctional sequences without quality scores were contained in the immunoSEQ output, filtering matching that applied to full-length reads could not be performed. Sequences were annotated with PyIR, a Python wrapper for IgBLAST v1.9, and V/J genes and CDR3 were assigned using IMGT germline references. Any read was removed if the V/J assignment was weak (E-value above 1e-6), the CDR3 was missing, or the read contained stop codons, out-of-frame junctions, or ambiguous translated residues. V3J clonotypes were defined as sequences sharing an identical inferred V gene, J gene, and CDR3 amino acid sequence. Percentage overlap between repertoires was computed as shared unique clonotypes divided by the size of the smaller repertoire. Repertoire richness was assessed with RTK rarefaction, the Chao1 estimator, and Recon v2.1 estimates of unobserved clonotypes. Generation probabilities were computed with OLGA for all TCRbeta clonotypes obtained by the gDNA method from several donors. The table comes from immuneACCESS by way of TCRdb, which keeps in-frame sequences with V and J called. Part of the clones is missing from these tables; in studies checked, under half for an unresolved V gene and the rest for unknown reasons. The V and J calls and the clone size are those of that table, but D and trimming were determined from the DNA. The sample table holds 230,000 or so clones, of which 65% to 70% were seen once. Around 10% of the sample is in the top ten clones.

The sequencing input was memory CD4+ T cells sorted from blood. The meaning of the sample's cell subset or site label: CD45RA-negative fraction. This TCR was recovered from a man younger than 45 in good health. The chain is encoded by TRBV18 joined to TRBJ2-7; 8 bases in the middle match TRBD2. The sequenced DNA: TGTGCCAGCTCACCATTACCTTTCGGGGTTCCGGGACTAGAGAGCTCCTACGAGCAGTACTTC. This is translated as CASSPLPFGVPGLESSYEQYF.